The present T cell receptor beta chain was sequenced within a study of response to subunit inactivated influenza vaccine. TCRdb re-analysed the RT-PCR reads in MiXCR, keeping a single row per CDR3 protein. The data hold 300,000 to 350,000 distinct CDR3 sequences, with approximately 21% observed a single time. Overall study results and limits: The authors suggested that every seasonal influenza vaccination recruits few new T cells.

The germline V gene encodes CDR1 SGHRS and CDR2 YFSETQ. V lost 2 bases and J lost 6, with 23 bases in between. The CDR3 length is 17 residues. Comments on this clonotype: Its antigen is unknown.

The material was PBMCs from blood, obtained about 20 months after vaccination. The chain has TRBV5-1 and TRBJ1-2; D gene unclear. The clonotype comes from a man in his fifties or sixties who received an inactivated influenza vaccine. The CDR3 DNA is TGCGCCAGCAGCTTAGAACCCACCGGGCGAGGTCTTCATGGCTACACCTTC. As protein: CASSLEPTGRGLHGYTF.